Each of the 9 T cell receptor beta chains below was sequenced from the same sample in a study of identical twins. TCRdb reprocessed the 5' RACE reads with MiXCR, giving one entry per CDR3 protein. This sample has nearly 650,000 distinct CDR3 sequences, with under 8.5% found just once. These records were also assigned to another study, of yellow fever vaccine responses in identical twins.

Sequencing used PBMCs. All receptors derive from a woman aged 18-29 years in good health.

This clonotype was detected only a few times. V is TRBV12-3 or TRBV12-4 and J is TRBJ1-1; TRBD1 matches at 7 bases. CDR3 length: 16 amino acids. The V and J ends lost 5 bases and 5 bases, in that order; junction bases with no gene match: 14. CDR3 in amino acids: CASSPGWGQGETEAFF. CDR3 nucleotides: TGTGCCAGCAGTCCGGGATGGGGCCAGGGGGAGACTGAAGCTTTCTTT.

This clonotype occurred a few times. V usage is TRBV19 and J usage is TRBJ2-1, with D possibly TRBD2 on 6 matching bases. Germline CDR1 and CDR2: LNHDA and SQIVND (reference sequence). Trimming removed 3 bases from V and 0 bases from J, with 12 bases in between. The length of the CDR3 is 16 residues. This CDR3 is CASSMSGAASYNEQFF. The CDR3 DNA follows: TGTGCCAGTAGTATGTCGGGAGCAGCCTCCTACAATGAGCAGTTCTTC.

This clonotype was detected only a few times. The chain combines TRBV12-3 or TRBV12-4 with TRBJ2-1; possible D gene TRBD1, 6 bases. The CDR3 has 15 amino acids. Trimming cost V 5 bases and J 0 bases, with 11 bases left between them. The CDR3 region has the DNA TGTGCCAGCAGTACTGACAGGTCCTCCTACAATGAGCAGTTCTTC. Its translation: CASSTDRSSYNEQFF.

The V and J genes are TRBV7-9 and TRBJ2-5, with D perhaps matching TRBD1 or TRBD2 (7 bases each). The CDR3 is 14 amino acids. Trimming removed 8 bases from V and 4 bases from J, with 17 bases in between. The germline V gene encodes CDR1 SEHNR and CDR2 FQNEAQ (reference sequence). The CDR3 bases are TGTGCCAGCGGAGAGACAGGGAGGGTAGAGACCCAGTACTTC. This codes for CASGETGRVETQYF.

This clonotype was observed a few times. This chain joins TRBV12-3 or TRBV12-4 and TRBJ2-7; TRBD2 agrees at 11 bases. This CDR3 is 14 amino acids long. J lost 2 bases, V lost 6 bases, and 3 bases had no gene match. Here the CDR3 reads CASSELAGAYEQYF. The CDR3 DNA reads TGTGCCAGCAGCGAACTAGCGGGGGCCTACGAGCAGTACTTC.

The chain has TRBV24-1 and TRBJ2-2; TRBD1 agrees at 12 bases. This CDR3 spans 18 amino acids. From germline, CDR1 is KGHDR and CDR2 SFDVKD. Unmatched junction bases numbered 8, after V lost 0 bases and J lost 7 bases. CDR3 protein: CATSDLRTGTGGFGELFF. The CDR3 DNA follows: TGTGCCACCAGTGATTTGAGAACCGGGACAGGGGGCTTCGGGGAGCTGTTTTTT.

In this sample, this clonotype turned up many times. This rearrangement joins TRBV20-1 to TRBJ2-1, with D perhaps TRBD1 (7 bases). The germline V and J ends were trimmed by 3 bases and 10 bases, with 19 bases remaining between them. CDR3 length equals 14 residues. Per germline, CDR1 DFQATT and CDR2 SNEGSKA (reference sequence). CDR3 nucleotides: TGCAGTGCTAGGAGCTGGCAGGGGGGATTCGAGCAGTTCTTC. Translation: CSARSWQGGFEQFF.

This clonotype was seen many times. V gene TRBV12-3 or TRBV12-4 combines with J gene TRBJ2-2; D not certain. The length of the CDR3 is 13 residues. The V and J ends lost 5 bases and 4 bases respectively, with 8 bases between them. CDR3 sequence: CASSQKGTGELFF. CDR3 sequence (DNA): TGTGCCAGCAGTCAGAAGGGCACCGGGGAGCTGTTTTTT.

This chain links TRBV10-3 with TRBJ2-7; D perhaps matches TRBD1 (6 bases). The germline CDR1 and CDR2 sequences are ENHRY and SYGVKD. V was shortened by 10 bases and J by 6 bases, with 13 bases between the two germline ends. The CDR3 contains 11 residues. CDR3 DNA sequence: TGTGCCACTAAAGGGGGTTTCGAGCAGTACGTC. Its translation: CATKGGFEQYV.